The 2 T cell receptor beta chains presented below share a single source sample, sequenced in a study of blood T cell repertoires in COVID-19. Generated by immunoSEQ multiplex PCR, the TCRdb table keeps only in-frame clones and is missing some. This table holds about 60,000 clones, approximately 86% found once. Sample: peripheral blood. These receptors were taken from a man in his 60s with acute or convalescent COVID-19.

J is TRBJ2-1 and V is TRBV18; 10 bases agree with TRBD2. Germline-derived CDR1 and CDR2 are KGHSH and LQKENI. The V and J ends lost 3 bases and 6 bases, in that order; junction bases with no gene match: 5. The CDR3 contains 15 residues. As DNA, the CDR3 is TGTGCCAGCTCACCTGGCCTAGCGGGAGCCAATGAGCAGTTCTTC. Protein sequence: CASSPGLAGANEQFF.

V and J are TRBV19 and TRBJ2-7, with 13 bases identical to TRBD2. Germline V gene data show CDR1 as LNHDA and CDR2 as SQIVND (reference sequence). The CDR3 length is 15 residues. Trimming took 5 bases from V and 3 from J; bases not matched to a gene: 4. Here the CDR3 reads CASSPRTSGSYEQYF. DNA of the CDR3: TGTGCCAGTAGTCCCCGGACTAGCGGGAGCTACGAGCAGTACTTC.